The T cell receptor (beta chain) described here comes from a study of read filtering for tumor transcriptome and immune sequencing. Study context: The cohort had roughly 16 men and roughly 13 women aged about 47 to 80, mean about 66 years. TCR-mapped reads were about 3.5 to 10.27 million with IR-seq versus about 75 to 1,400 with RNA-seq. Study-wide points: Roughly 82% of IR-seq clonotypes had a single read, yet these held roughly 3.7% of reads.

From around 0.4 ug of RNA, a library with molecular barcoded alpha/delta and beta/gamma adaptors was made. TCRdb re-called the reads with MiXCR, one entry per CDR3 protein. The table records 75,000 to 90,000 distinct CDR3 sequences, 9% to 15% of them present only once. At the time of active disease, bone marrow was collected from every patient. In germline, CDR1 is SGHTA, CDR2 FQGTGA. Trimming took 5 bases from V and 9 from J; bases not matched to a gene: 7. The CDR3 contains 14 residues. A word on this clonotype: Its target is not known. A read error is likely here: a far larger clone is one base away.

Input material: a population of CD138-negative cells sorted from bone marrow. The TCR was taken from a donor at least 40 years old with multiple myeloma. The chain recombines TRBV7-3 with TRBJ2-1; 10 bases are shared with TRBD1. CDR3 sequence reads: CASSLGTGAREQFF. Here the CDR3 DNA reads TGTGCCAGCAGCCTCGGGACAGGGGCCCGTGAGCAGTTCTTC.